This note documents a single TCR beta chain sequence. In the original analysis: From reference gene primer amplification, estimates of nucleated cell counts were derived. Sequencing was performed with immunoSEQ multiplex PCR; in TCRdb, only in-frame clones are kept and a portion is missing. That table gives V, J and clone size, and the DNA gave D and trimming. The data show about 240,000 clones, 80% to 90% seen once. These data belong to a study of blood T cell repertoires in COVID-19. The sequence was obtained from a woman aged 40-49 years who had been exposed to COVID-19. The sample was PBMCs or T cells enriched from blood (not recorded which).

CDR3 protein: CASSWGQGTEAFF. The CDR3 nucleotides read TGTGCCAGCAGTTGGGGACAGGGGACTGAAGCTTTCTTT. The gene calls are TRBV6-5 and TRBJ1-1; 10 bases are a match to TRBD1. Trimming cost V 4 bases and J 5 bases; bases outside gene matches: 1. Germline lookup yields CDR1 MNHEY and CDR2 SVGAGI. This CDR3 region has 13 residues.